A single sample gave rise to the 25 T cell receptor beta chains below, sequenced in a study of response to subunit inactivated influenza vaccine. TCRdb re-called the RT-PCR reads with MiXCR, one entry per CDR3 protein. The sample includes about 480,000 distinct CDR3 sequences, 10% to 15% of them seen just once. The source was PBMCs from blood, collected 40 to 50 days after vaccination. These receptors came from a man aged 50 or older who received an inactivated influenza vaccine.

This clonotype has at least ten counts. J is TRBJ2-1 and V is TRBV12-3 or TRBV12-4; a possible D gene is TRBD2 (5 bases). The ends were cut back, 6 bases at V and 10 bases at J, with 13 bases in the middle. This CDR3 comprises 12 residues. The CDR3 loop is CASSFARREQFF. Written as DNA, the CDR3 is TGTGCCAGCAGCTTCGCTCGGAGGGAGCAGTTCTTC.

This clonotype was counted a few times. The chain links TRBV12-3 or TRBV12-4 to TRBJ2-3; either TRBD1 or TRBD2 may supply D (6 bases each). CDR3 size: 13 residues. The V gene lost 8 bases and the J gene lost 0 bases, with 9 bases spanning the gap. The CDR3: CASQGTSTDTQYF. CDR3 nucleotide sequence: TGTGCCAGCCAGGGGACTAGCACAGATACGCAGTATTTT.

A few counts support this clonotype. The chain links TRBV24-1 to TRBJ1-1; 7 bases match TRBD1. The CDR3 length is 15 residues. V lost 4 bases, J lost 3 bases, and 7 bases stayed unmatched. CDR1 KGHDR and CDR2 SFDVKD come from the germline V gene. The chain's CDR3 is CATSDPRQGDTEAFF. DNA of the CDR3: TGTGCCACCAGTGACCCCAGACAGGGCGACACTGAAGCTTTCTTT.

This chain connects TRBV4-3 to TRBJ1-2; D possibly corresponds to TRBD1 (6 bases). From germline, CDR1 is LGHNA and CDR2 YSLEER. Trimming took 1 base from V and 7 from J, leaving 16 bases between them. This CDR3 is 15 amino acids long. The CDR3 DNA follows: TGCGCCAGCAGCCAAGGGACAGTTACGAGTAGTGGCTACACCTTC. Translated, it gives CASSQGTVTSSGYTF.

This clonotype was observed many times. The gene calls are TRBV29-1 and TRBJ2-1; D call uncertain. The ends were cut back, 4 bases at V and 0 bases at J, with 13 bases in the middle. This CDR3 comprises 15 residues. Germline assignment: CDR1 SQVTM and CDR2 ANQGSEA. The CDR3 here is CSVVIPRSSYNEQFF. The CDR3 bases are TGCAGCGTTGTGATTCCCCGGAGCTCCTACAATGAGCAGTTCTTC.

The V gene is TRBV15, the J gene TRBJ1-2; tentatively, D is TRBD1 (6 bases). V shed 0 bases and J shed 4 bases, with 15 bases lying between them. Germline V CDR1 and CDR2: LNHNV, YYDKDF (reference sequence). CDR3 length: 16 amino acids. CDR3 residues: CATSRDWGAGGYGYTF. Here the CDR3 DNA reads TGTGCCACCAGCAGAGACTGGGGGGCGGGTGGCTATGGCTACACCTTC.

This clonotype has just a few counts. The rearrangement uses TRBV30 and TRBJ2-1, with 12 bases lining up with TRBD1. This CDR3 is built from 14 residues. Germline loops: CDR1 GTSNPN, CDR2 SVGIG (reference sequence). The trim removed 1 base at V and 5 bases at J, leaving 0 bases unmatched. CDR3: CAWSGDRGHNEQFF. In DNA, the CDR3 is TGTGCCTGGAGTGGGGACAGGGGGCACAATGAGCAGTTCTTC.

As for this clonotype: A much larger clone lies one base from this, so it may be a read error. This sequence joins TRBV7-2 and TRBJ2-3; D is undetermined. The CDR3 has 15 residues. Germline CDR1 SGHTA, CDR2 FQGNSA. Trimming removed 4 bases from V and 3 bases from J, with 14 bases in between. The CDR3 is CASSSGRPLTDTQYF. The CDR3 DNA reads as TGTGCCAGCAGCTCAGGACGACCCTTGACAGATACGCAGTATTTT.

This clonotype was picked up many times. The chain carries TRBV20-1 and TRBJ2-7; D is perhaps TRBD2 (5 bases). The CDR3 extends over 14 amino acids. In germline, CDR1 is DFQATT, CDR2 SNEGSKA (reference sequence). V was trimmed by 5 bases and J by 4 bases, leaving 18 bases between them. This CDR3 reads CSAEAVPGSYEQYF. The CDR3 region has the DNA TGCAGTGCTGAAGCGGTTCCCGGATCGTACGAGCAGTACTTC.

This clonotype was seen at least ten times. The chain links TRBV6-1 to TRBJ2-7; 9 positions match TRBD1. The J segment lost 3 bases and the V segment lost 6 bases, leaving 6 bases of the junction unmatched. The length of the CDR3 is 14 residues. Germline lookup yields CDR1 MNHNS and CDR2 SASEGT. CDR3 bases: TGTGCCAGCAGAGACGACAGGGGGGTCTACGAGCAGTACTTC. Translating gives CASRDDRGVYEQYF.

This clonotype was counted at least ten times. The chain uses TRBV29-1 and TRBJ1-1, with D unresolved. The CDR3 is made up of 12 amino acids. The germline V gene encodes CDR1 SQVTM and CDR2 ANQGSEA. Trimming cost V 4 bases and J 2 bases, with 8 bases left between them. Written as DNA, the CDR3 is TGCAGCGTTGGCGGTATAAACACTGAAGCTTTCTTT. As protein: CSVGGINTEAFF.

This clonotype has a handful of counts. The chain couples TRBV7-3 to TRBJ2-1, with 8 bases identical to TRBD2. Germline CDR1 and CDR2: SGHTA and FQGTGA. The CDR3 has 16 amino acids. J was trimmed by 4 bases and V by 1 base; bases with no gene match: 6. CDR3 protein: CASSLSRAGGYNEQFF. The CDR3, as DNA: TGTGCCAGCAGCTTAAGTAGGGCGGGAGGTTACAATGAGCAGTTCTTC.

This chain joins TRBV27 and TRBJ2-1, with D perhaps TRBD1 (6 bases). Deletions cut 0 bases from V and 7 bases from J, with 13 bases between. Germline CDR1 and CDR2: MNHEY and SMNVEV (reference sequence). The CDR3 runs 15 residues. The CDR3 sequence is CASSLSTGLWNEQFF. DNA of the CDR3: TGTGCCAGCAGTTTATCCACAGGGTTGTGGAATGAGCAGTTCTTC.

With regard to this clonotype: With a much larger clone just one base away, this may be a read error. The rearrangement joins TRBV7-6 to TRBJ1-6; possible D gene TRBD1, 5 bases. The CDR3 loop spans 14 amino acids. V was clipped by 5 bases and J by 3 bases, with 8 bases between them. Germline V gives CDR1 SGHVS, CDR2 FNYEAQ. The CDR3 here is CASSPDSYNSPLHF. The CDR3 DNA sequence: TGTGCCAGCAGCCCCGACAGCTATAATTCACCCCTCCACTTT.

The CDR3 nucleotides are TGTGCCAGCAGTTACTCTCCGGGTGCCGGGTACACTGAAGCTTTCTTT. This encodes CASSYSPGAGYTEAFF. The rearrangement joins TRBV6-5 to TRBJ1-1; D is unclear. This CDR3 comprises 16 residues. V was trimmed by 0 bases and J by 3 bases, leaving 14 bases between them. Germline V gene lookup returns CDR1 MNHEY and CDR2 SVGAGI.

This clonotype was seen a few times. The rearrangement uses TRBV9 and TRBJ2-1; D not certain. V lost 4 bases, J lost 5 bases, and 19 bases lay in between. CDR3 length: 16 amino acids. Germline V gene data show CDR1 as SGDLS and CDR2 as YYNGEE. CDR3 region: CASSLTPGLTNNEQFF. The CDR3 coding sequence is TGTGCCAGCAGCCTAACTCCGGGCCTAACCAACAATGAGCAGTTCTTC.

The V and J genes are TRBV5-1 and TRBJ2-2; 7 nucleotides align to TRBD1. CDR1 is SGHRS and CDR2 is YFSETQ in the germline V gene. The V gene end was trimmed by 7 bases and the J gene end by 4 bases; junction bases not matched to a gene: 4. The CDR3 sequence is 13 residues long. This CDR3 is CASRDRITGELFF. CDR3 DNA sequence: TGCGCCAGCCGGGACAGAATCACCGGGGAGCTGTTTTTT.

This chain connects TRBV4-2 to TRBJ2-7, with D maybe TRBD1 (5 bases). Germline CDR1 LGHNA, CDR2 YNFKEQ. This CDR3 is 14 amino acids long. The V end lost 0 bases, the J end lost 3 bases, and 9 bases lay between the germline ends. The CDR3 is CASSQESDSYEQYF. CDR3 nucleotide sequence: TGTGCCAGCAGCCAAGAGTCCGACAGCTACGAGCAGTACTTC.

This clonotype occurred many times. This chain uses TRBV10-3 with TRBJ2-2; no reliable D call. CDR3 length: 14 residues. Trimming took 0 bases from V and 5 from J, leaving 7 bases between them. Germline loops: CDR1 ENHRY, CDR2 SYGVKD. The CDR3 region is CAISESVPTGELFF. Written as DNA, the CDR3 is TGTGCCATCAGTGAGTCGGTCCCAACCGGGGAGCTGTTTTTT.

In its sample, this clonotype was seen a few times. This chain joins TRBV4-3 and TRBJ1-1; no clear D. This CDR3 has 14 residues. Germline-derived CDR1 and CDR2 are LGHNA and YSLEER. Trimming pared 1 base from V and 1 base from J, leaving 7 bases between. The CDR3 spells CASSQGIKNTEAFF. The DNA of the CDR3 is TGCGCCAGCAGCCAAGGGATAAAGAACACTGAAGCTTTCTTT.

The chain joins TRBV27 to TRBJ2-1; 7 bases agree with TRBD2. V shed 1 base, J shed 0 bases, and the junction held 3 bases outside the gene matches. Per germline, CDR1 MNHEY and CDR2 SMNVEV (reference sequence). This CDR3 spans 16 amino acids. The CDR3 sequence is CASSLFSGGSYNEQFF. The CDR3 DNA reads as TGTGCCAGCAGTTTATTTTCGGGAGGCTCCTACAATGAGCAGTTCTTC.

The chain links TRBV10-3 to TRBJ2-7; TRBD1 matches 7 bases. Germline CDR1 ENHRY, CDR2 SYGVKD. The CDR3 loop spans 15 amino acids. V trimming: 4 bases; J trimming: 0 bases; junction bases outside the gene matches: 6. CDR3: CAISATGTASYEQYF. The CDR3 DNA sequence: TGTGCCATCAGTGCCACCGGGACAGCCTCCTACGAGCAGTACTTC.

This clonotype came up a few times. The chain combines TRBV29-1 with TRBJ2-7, with 10 bases that match TRBD2. Germline V lookup: CDR1 SQVTM, CDR2 ANQGSEA. Trimming removed 2 bases from V and 5 bases from J; junction bases left unmatched: 9. The CDR3 loop spans 15 amino acids. The CDR3 coding sequence is TGCAGCGTTGAACCCCTAGCGGGGGTCCGAGACGAGCAGTACTTC. As protein: CSVEPLAGVRDEQYF.

The V gene is TRBV12-3 or TRBV12-4, the J gene TRBJ2-5, with 7 nucleotides matching TRBD1. Losses at the gene ends were 6 bases for V and 7 bases for J; bases not matched to a gene: 11. The CDR3 contains 14 residues. The CDR3 bases are TGTGCCAGCAGCGCTGACAGGGAGTATTGGACCCAGTACTTC. Translating gives CASSADREYWTQYF.

This clonotype was counted between two and nine times. The rearrangement joins TRBV3-1 to TRBJ1-6; D remains ambiguous. Germline V lookup: CDR1 LGHDT, CDR2 YNNKEL (reference sequence). The V end lost 3 bases, the J end lost 9 bases, and 9 bases lay between the germline ends. The CDR3 covers 13 residues. CDR3 region: CASSQANSSPLHF. CDR3 in DNA: TGTGCCAGCAGCCAGGCCAATTCTTCACCCCTCCACTTT. Based on the CDR3 plus reference TRBV3-1 and TRBJ1-6, the full variable domain is DTAVSQTPKYLVTQMGNDKSIKCEQNLGHDTMYWYKQDSKKFLKIMFSYNNKELIINETVPNRFSPKSPDKAHLNLHINSLELGDSAVYFCASSQANSSPLHFGNGTRLTVT.